This T cell receptor beta chain emerged from a study of CD8+CD57+ T cells in acquired aplastic anemia. This CDR3 region has 17 residues. Per the germline V gene, CDR1 is SGHNT and CDR2 is YYREEE (reference sequence). Trimming took 0 bases from V and 1 from J; bases not matched to a gene: 9. Template material for TCR beta VDJ and CDR3 profiling consisted of genomic DNA. One entry per CDR3 protein results from TCRdb running MiXCR on the reads. The table lists about 180,000 distinct CDR3 sequences, roughly 43% of them singletons. An expansion of CD8+CD57+ cells by flow cytometry had been shown in patients chosen for sequencing. Untreated patients provided the blood samples, with no therapy given before sampling.

Sequencing input: sorted CD4+, CD8+, or CD8+CD57+ T cells (not recorded which) from PBMCs. The sequence came from a human donor with aplastic anemia. This sequence joins TRBV5-4 and TRBJ1-2, with 7 bases identical to TRBD1. The CDR3 sequence is CASSLGRNRGDNYGYTF. Here the CDR3 DNA reads TGTGCCAGCAGCTTGGGGAGGAACAGGGGCGATAACTATGGCTACACCTTC.